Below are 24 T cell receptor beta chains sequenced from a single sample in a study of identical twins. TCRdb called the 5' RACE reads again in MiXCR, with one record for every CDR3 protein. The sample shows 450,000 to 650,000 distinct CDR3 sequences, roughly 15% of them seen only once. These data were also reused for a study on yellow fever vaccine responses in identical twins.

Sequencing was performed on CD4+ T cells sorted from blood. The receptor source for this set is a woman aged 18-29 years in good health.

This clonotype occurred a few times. The CDR3 DNA is TGTGCCAGCAGCTTTGGAGGGGGCGGACGGGAGCAGTACTTC. It encodes CASSFGGGGREQYF. J is TRBJ2-7 and V is TRBV5-5, with TRBD1 as a possible D gene (7 bases). Trimming removed 2 bases at V and 7 bases at J, with 16 bases between. The V gene's germline CDR1 is SGHKS and CDR2 YYEKEE (reference sequence). The length of the CDR3 is 14 residues. Filled out from reference TRBV5-5 and TRBJ2-7, the complete variable domain reads DAGVTQSPTHLIKTRGQQVTLRCSPISGHKSVSWYQQVLGQGPQFIFQYYEKEERGRGNFPDRFSARQFPNYSSELNVNALLLGDSALYLCASSFGGGGREQYFGPGTRLTVT.

The CDR3 loop is CASSPPVGSGELFF. DNA for the CDR3: TGTGCCAGCTCACCACCCGTTGGATCCGGGGAGCTGTTTTTT. This chain joins TRBV18 and TRBJ2-2; D gene unclear. The CDR3 sequence is 14 residues long. The germline CDR1 and CDR2 sequences are KGHSH and LQKENI. V shed 0 bases and J shed 6 bases, with 8 bases lying between them.

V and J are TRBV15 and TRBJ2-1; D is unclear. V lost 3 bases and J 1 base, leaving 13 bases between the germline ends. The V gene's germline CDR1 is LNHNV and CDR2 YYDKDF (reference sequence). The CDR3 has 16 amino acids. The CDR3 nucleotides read TGTGCCACCAGCAGCGACTCCGCTAGGTCCTACAATGAGCAGTTCTTC. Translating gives CATSSDSARSYNEQFF.

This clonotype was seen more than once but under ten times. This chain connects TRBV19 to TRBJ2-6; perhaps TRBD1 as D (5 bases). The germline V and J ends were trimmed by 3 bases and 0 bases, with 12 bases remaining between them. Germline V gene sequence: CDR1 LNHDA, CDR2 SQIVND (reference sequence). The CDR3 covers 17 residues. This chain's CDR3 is CASSIGQGSSGANVLTF. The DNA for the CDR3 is TGTGCCAGTAGTATCGGGCAGGGATCCTCTGGGGCCAACGTCCTGACTTTC.

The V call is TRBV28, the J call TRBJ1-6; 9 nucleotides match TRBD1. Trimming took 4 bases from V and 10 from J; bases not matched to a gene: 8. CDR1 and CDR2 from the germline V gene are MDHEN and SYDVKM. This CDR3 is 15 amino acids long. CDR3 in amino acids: CASSSSGQGTSPLHF. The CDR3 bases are TGTGCCAGCAGTTCCTCGGGACAGGGTACGTCACCCCTCCACTTT.

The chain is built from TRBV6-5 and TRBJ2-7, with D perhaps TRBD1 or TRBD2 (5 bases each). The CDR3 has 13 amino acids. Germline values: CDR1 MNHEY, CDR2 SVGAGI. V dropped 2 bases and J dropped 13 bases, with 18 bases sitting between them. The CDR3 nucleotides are TGTGCCAGCAGTTACGGGGATAGGGGACCACGATACTTC. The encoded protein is CASSYGDRGPRYF.

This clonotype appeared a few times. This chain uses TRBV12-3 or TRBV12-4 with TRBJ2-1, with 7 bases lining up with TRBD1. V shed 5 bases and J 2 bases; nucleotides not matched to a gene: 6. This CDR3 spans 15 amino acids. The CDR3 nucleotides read TGTGCCAGCAGTCAGGACAGGAAGACCTACAATGAGCAGTTCTTC. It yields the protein CASSQDRKTYNEQFF.

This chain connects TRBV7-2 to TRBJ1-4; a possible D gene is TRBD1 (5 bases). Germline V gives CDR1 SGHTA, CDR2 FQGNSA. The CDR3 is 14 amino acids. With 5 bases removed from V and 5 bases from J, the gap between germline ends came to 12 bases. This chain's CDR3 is CASSQGNQNEKLFF. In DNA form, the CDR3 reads TGTGCCAGCAGCCAGGGAAATCAGAATGAAAAACTGTTTTTT. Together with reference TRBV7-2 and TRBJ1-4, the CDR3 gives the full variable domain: GAGVSQSPSNKVTEKGKDVELRCDPISGHTALYWYRQSLGQGLEFLIYFQGNSAPDKSGLPSDRFSAERTGGSVSTLTIQRTQQEDSAVYLCASSQGNQNEKLFFGSGTQLSVL.

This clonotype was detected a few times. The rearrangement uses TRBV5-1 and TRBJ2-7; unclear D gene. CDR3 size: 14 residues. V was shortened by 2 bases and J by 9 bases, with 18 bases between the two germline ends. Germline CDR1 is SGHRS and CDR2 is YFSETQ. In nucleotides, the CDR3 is TGCGCCAGCAGCTTAGGTATAGGAGAGGTTCTGCAGTACTTC. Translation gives CASSLGIGEVLQYF. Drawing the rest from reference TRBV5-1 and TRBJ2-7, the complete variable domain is KAGVTQTPRYLIKTRGQQVTLSCSPISGHRSVSWYQQTPGQGLQFLFEYFSETQRNKGNFPGRFSGRQFSNSRSEMNVSTLELGDSALYLCASSLGIGEVLQYFGPGTRLTVT.

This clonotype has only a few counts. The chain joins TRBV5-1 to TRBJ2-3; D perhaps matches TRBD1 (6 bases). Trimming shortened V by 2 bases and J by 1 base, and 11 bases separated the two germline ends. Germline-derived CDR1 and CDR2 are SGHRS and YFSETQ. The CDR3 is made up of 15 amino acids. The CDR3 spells CASSFNGQRTDTQYF. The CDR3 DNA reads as TGCGCCAGCAGCTTCAACGGACAGCGCACAGATACGCAGTATTTT.

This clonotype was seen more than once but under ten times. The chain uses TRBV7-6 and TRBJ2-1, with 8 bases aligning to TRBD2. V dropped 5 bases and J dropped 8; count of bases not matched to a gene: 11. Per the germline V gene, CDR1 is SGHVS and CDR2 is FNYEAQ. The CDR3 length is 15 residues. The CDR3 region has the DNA TGTGCCAGCAGCGTAACTAGCGGCTCAGGCGATGAGCAGTTCTTC. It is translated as CASSVTSGSGDEQFF. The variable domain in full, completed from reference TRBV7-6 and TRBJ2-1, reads GAGVSQSPRYKVTKRGQDVALRCDPISGHVSLYWYRQALGQGPEFLTYFNYEAQQDKSGLPNDRFSAERPEGSISTLTIQRTEQRDSAMYRCASSVTSGSGDEQFFGPGTRLTVL.

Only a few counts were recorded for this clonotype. CDR3 residues: CASKEQDNSPLHF. CDR3 sequence (DNA): TGTGCCAGCAAGGAACAGGATAATTCACCCCTCCACTTT. This chain links TRBV7-6 with TRBJ1-6; the D gene is possibly TRBD1 (5 bases). In germline, CDR1 is SGHVS, CDR2 FNYEAQ. The CDR3 has 13 amino acids. Trimming stripped 7 bases from V and 5 bases from J, with 9 bases between.

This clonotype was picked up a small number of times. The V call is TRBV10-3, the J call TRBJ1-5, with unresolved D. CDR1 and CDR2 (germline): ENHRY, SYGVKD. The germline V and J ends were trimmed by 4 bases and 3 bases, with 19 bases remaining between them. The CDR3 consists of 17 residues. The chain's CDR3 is CAISGDRRRANNQPQHF. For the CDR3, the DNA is TGTGCCATCAGTGGTGATAGGCGGAGAGCCAACAATCAGCCCCAGCATTTT.

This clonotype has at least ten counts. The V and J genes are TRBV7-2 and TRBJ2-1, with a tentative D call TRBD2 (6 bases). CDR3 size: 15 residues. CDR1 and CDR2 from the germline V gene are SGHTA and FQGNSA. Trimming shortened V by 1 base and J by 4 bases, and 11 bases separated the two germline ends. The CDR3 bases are TGTGCCAGCAGCTTAGGACGGGAGTATTACAATGAGCAGTTCTTC. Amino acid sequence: CASSLGREYYNEQFF.

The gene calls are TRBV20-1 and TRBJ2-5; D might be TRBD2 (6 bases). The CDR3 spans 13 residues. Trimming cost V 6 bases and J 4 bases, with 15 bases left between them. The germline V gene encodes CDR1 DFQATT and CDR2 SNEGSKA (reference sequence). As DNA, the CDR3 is TGCAGTGCCCTCGGGGCGGGAACAGAGACCCAGTACTTC. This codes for CSALGAGTETQYF.

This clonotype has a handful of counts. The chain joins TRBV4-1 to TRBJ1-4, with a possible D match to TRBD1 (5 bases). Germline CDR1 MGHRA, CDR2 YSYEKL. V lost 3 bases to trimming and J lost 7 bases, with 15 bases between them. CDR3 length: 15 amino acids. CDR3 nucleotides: TGCGCCAGCAGCCACCCCAGGGTGGCGGGTGAAAAACTGTTTTTT. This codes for CASSHPRVAGEKLFF.

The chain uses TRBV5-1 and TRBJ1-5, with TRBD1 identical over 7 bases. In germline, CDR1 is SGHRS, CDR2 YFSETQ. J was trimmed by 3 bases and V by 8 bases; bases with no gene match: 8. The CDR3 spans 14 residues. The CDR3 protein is CARRLGQINQPQHF. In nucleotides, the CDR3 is TGCGCCAGAAGATTGGGACAGATCAATCAGCCCCAGCATTTT.

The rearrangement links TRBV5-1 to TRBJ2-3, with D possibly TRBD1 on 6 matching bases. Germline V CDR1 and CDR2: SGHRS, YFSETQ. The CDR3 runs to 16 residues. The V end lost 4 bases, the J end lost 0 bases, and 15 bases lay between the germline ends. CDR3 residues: CASSNTGRASTDTQYF. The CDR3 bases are TGCGCCAGCAGCAACACAGGGAGAGCTAGCACAGATACGCAGTATTTT.

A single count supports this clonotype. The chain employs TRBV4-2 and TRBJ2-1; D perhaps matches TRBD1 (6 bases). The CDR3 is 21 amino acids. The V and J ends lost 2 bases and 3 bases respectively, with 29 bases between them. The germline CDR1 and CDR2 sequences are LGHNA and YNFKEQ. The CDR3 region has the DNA TGTGCCAGCAGCCAAAGTGGAGTCAGGGGAATCTCTGGCGGAATCTACAATGAGCAGTTCTTC. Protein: CASSQSGVRGISGGIYNEQFF.

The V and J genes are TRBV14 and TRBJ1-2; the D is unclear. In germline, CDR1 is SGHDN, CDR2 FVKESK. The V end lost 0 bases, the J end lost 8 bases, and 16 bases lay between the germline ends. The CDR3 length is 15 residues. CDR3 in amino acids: CASSQDPRESWGYTF. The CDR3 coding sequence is TGTGCCAGCAGCCAAGATCCACGGGAGTCGTGGGGCTACACCTTC.

The chain's CDR3 is CSVQGGTTQFF. In nucleotides, the CDR3 is TGCAGCGTTCAGGGTGGGACTACGCAGTTCTTC. This chain uses TRBV29-1 with TRBJ2-1; TRBD2 matches at 7 bases. Germline assignment: CDR1 SQVTM and CDR2 ANQGSEA. The CDR3 is 11 residues long. Unmatched junction bases numbered 7, after V lost 5 bases and J lost 12 bases.

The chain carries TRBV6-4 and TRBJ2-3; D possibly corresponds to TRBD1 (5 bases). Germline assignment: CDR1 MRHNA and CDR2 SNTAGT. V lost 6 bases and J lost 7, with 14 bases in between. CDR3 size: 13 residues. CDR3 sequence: CASSDRLRHTQYF. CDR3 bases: TGTGCCAGCAGCGACAGACTTCGGCATACGCAGTATTTT.

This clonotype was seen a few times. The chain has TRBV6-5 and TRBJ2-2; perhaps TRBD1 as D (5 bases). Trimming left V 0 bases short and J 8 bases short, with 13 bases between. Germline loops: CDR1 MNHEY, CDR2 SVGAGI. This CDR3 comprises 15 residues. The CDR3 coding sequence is TGTGCCAGCAGTTACTCGCTCCAGGGATCGGGGGAGCTGTTTTTT. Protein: CASSYSLQGSGELFF.

Written as DNA, the CDR3 is TGTGCCACCAGCAGAAGGGACTCTGGGGCCAACGTCCTGACTTTC. Protein: CATSRRDSGANVLTF. V gene TRBV15 combines with J gene TRBJ2-6, with D uncertain. V gave up 2 bases and J gave up 0 bases, with 5 bases separating them. Germline V gene sequence: CDR1 LNHNV, CDR2 YYDKDF (reference sequence). The CDR3 is 15 residues long. The complete variable domain, with remaining parts taken from reference TRBV15 and TRBJ2-6, reads DAMVIQNPRYQVTQFGKPVTLSCSQTLNHNVMYWYQQKSSQAPKLLFHYYDKDFNNEADTPDNFQSRRPNTSFCFLDIRSPGLGDTAMYLCATSRRDSGANVLTFGAGSRLTVL.